One and the same sample provided the 17 T cell receptor beta chains below, sequenced in a study of blood T cell repertoires in COVID-19. Generated by immunoSEQ multiplex PCR, the TCRdb table keeps only in-frame clones and is missing some. The profile covers roughly 290,000 clones, with 85% to 90% appearing a single time and around 0.84% taken by the ten largest. The sequenced material came from peripheral blood. The receptor source for this set is a man between 25 and 39 years old with acute or convalescent COVID-19.

This clone was detected only a few times. The chain recombines TRBV19 with TRBJ1-1, with 8 positions matching TRBD1. The CDR3 length is 14 residues. J lost 5 bases, V lost 3 bases, and 5 bases had no gene match. Germline V lookup: CDR1 LNHDA, CDR2 SQIVND (reference sequence). CDR3: CASSIPNRGTEAFF. The CDR3 DNA reads as TGTGCCAGTAGTATCCCTAACAGGGGGACTGAAGCTTTCTTT. Using reference TRBV19 and TRBJ1-1 for the parts outside the CDR3, the full variable domain is DGGITQSPKYLFRKEGQNVTLSCEQNLNHDAMYWYRQDPGQGLRLIYYSQIVNDFQKGDIAEGYSVSREKKESFPLTVTSAQKNPTAFYLCASSIPNRGTEAFFGQGTRLTVV.

V gene TRBV28 combines with J gene TRBJ1-1; 11 nucleotides match TRBD1. The CDR3 runs 14 residues. The V and J ends lost 4 bases and 6 bases, in that order; junction bases with no gene match: 4. Germline loops: CDR1 MDHEN, CDR2 SYDVKM. The CDR3: CASSYPGQGAEAFF. The CDR3, as DNA: TGTGCCAGCAGTTATCCGGGACAGGGGGCTGAAGCTTTCTTT.

The chain has TRBV6-5 and TRBJ1-2, with 7 bases matching TRBD1. Losses at the gene ends were 3 bases for V and 4 bases for J; bases not matched to a gene: 5. Germline V gene lookup returns CDR1 MNHEY and CDR2 SVGAGI. This CDR3 is 14 amino acids long. As DNA, the CDR3 is TGTGCCAGCAGTTATGGGGACAGCCTCTATGGCTACACCTTC. This translates into CASSYGDSLYGYTF.

The chain links TRBV28 to TRBJ1-1; 9 positions match TRBD1. With V trimmed by 1 base and J by 7 bases, 7 bases remained unmatched. This CDR3 comprises 15 residues. CDR1 is MDHEN and CDR2 is SYDVKM in the germline V gene. This chain's CDR3 is CASSLSGQGVNEAFF. The CDR3 DNA sequence: TGTGCCAGCAGTTTATCGGGACAGGGAGTGAATGAAGCTTTCTTT.

J is TRBJ2-5 and V is TRBV5-4; 11 bases are a match to TRBD2. Germline-derived CDR1 and CDR2 are SGHNT and YYREEE (reference sequence). The CDR3 length is 14 residues. Trimming took 2 bases from V and 4 from J; bases not matched to a gene: 1. DNA for the CDR3: TGTGCCAGCAGCTTTAGCGGGAGGGGAGAGACCCAGTACTTC. Translated: CASSFSGRGETQYF.

The chain is built from TRBV19 and TRBJ2-7; 7 bases align to TRBD1. Germline V gene sequence: CDR1 LNHDA, CDR2 SQIVND (reference sequence). V dropped 1 base and J dropped 1; count of bases not matched to a gene: 4. The CDR3 is 15 residues long. The CDR3 reads CASSIGAGGSYEQYF. CDR3 nucleotide sequence: TGTGCCAGTAGTATAGGGGCAGGGGGATCCTACGAGCAGTACTTC.

The chain joins TRBV6-5 to TRBJ1-1, with TRBD1 matching over 7 bases. Germline V gene lookup returns CDR1 MNHEY and CDR2 SVGAGI. V lost 6 bases to trimming and J lost 1 base; unmatched junction nucleotides: 8. The CDR3 consists of 15 residues. The CDR3 DNA sequence: TGTGCCAGCAGGAGACTTCCAGGGGGGAACACTGAAGCTTTCTTT. This codes for CASRRLPGGNTEAFF.

This chain uses TRBV7-9 with TRBJ1-1; D is perhaps TRBD1 (5 bases). V lost 1 base, J lost 11 bases, and 17 bases lay in between. This CDR3 has 14 amino acids. The germline gives CDR1 SEHNR, CDR2 FQNEAQ (reference sequence). CDR3 amino acids: CASSLVGGPNDAFF. CDR3 DNA: TGTGCCAGCAGCTTAGTGGGGGGTCCGAATGACGCTTTCTTT.

Turning to this clone: Other DNA sequences in the sample encode the same CDR3. The chain couples TRBV5-1 to TRBJ1-1; TRBD1 is a possible D gene (5 bases). V was shortened by 2 bases and J by 1 base, with 9 bases between the two germline ends. Germline V gene lookup returns CDR1 SGHRS and CDR2 YFSETQ. The CDR3 length is 14 residues. The CDR3 reads CASSLNRGNTEAFF. DNA of the CDR3: TGCGCCAGCAGCTTAAATAGGGGGAACACTGAAGCTTTCTTT.

The rearrangement links TRBV6-1 to TRBJ2-5; D perhaps matches TRBD2 (5 bases). The CDR3 loop spans 16 amino acids. Per the germline V gene, CDR1 is MNHNS and CDR2 is SASEGT. The V gene lost 0 bases and the J gene lost 7 bases, with 18 bases spanning the gap. The CDR3 DNA reads as TGTGCCAGCAGTGAAGCCTTGGGGTTGAGGGCTGGGACCCAGTACTTC. This sequence encodes CASSEALGLRAGTQYF.

This sequence joins TRBV19 and TRBJ1-1; 8 nucleotides line up with TRBD1. J gave up 6 bases and V 7 bases, and 10 bases lay outside the gene matches. Germline V gene lookup returns CDR1 LNHDA and CDR2 SQIVND (reference sequence). This CDR3 region has 14 residues. CDR3 bases: TGTGCCAGTATCCCGGATAGGACAGGGCCTGAAGCTTTCTTT. Translated: CASIPDRTGPEAFF.

The chain joins TRBV20-1 to TRBJ2-7; 7 nucleotides match TRBD1. CDR1 and CDR2 from the germline V gene are DFQATT and SNEGSKA (reference sequence). The J segment lost 3 bases and the V segment lost 7 bases, leaving 3 bases of the junction unmatched. The CDR3 consists of 11 residues. CDR3 loop: CSGGQNYEQYF. The CDR3 nucleotides read TGCAGTGGGGGACAGAACTACGAGCAGTACTTC.

The chain uses TRBV5-1 and TRBJ1-1; TRBD1 might be the D (5 bases). V was shortened by 4 bases and J by 5 bases, with 9 bases between the two germline ends. Germline V gene data show CDR1 as SGHRS and CDR2 as YFSETQ. The CDR3 loop spans 12 amino acids. The CDR3: CASSPGGTEAFF. The CDR3 nucleotides are TGCGCCAGCAGCCCCGGGGGAACTGAAGCTTTCTTT.

This chain joins TRBV30 and TRBJ1-1; D gene uncertain. The V gene lost 3 bases and the J gene lost 3 bases, with 14 bases spanning the gap. Germline lookup yields CDR1 GTSNPN and CDR2 SVGIG (reference sequence). CDR3 length equals 14 residues. CDR3 sequence: CAWRPTGRYTEAFF. The CDR3 region has the DNA TGTGCCTGGAGACCCACGGGTAGATACACTGAAGCTTTCTTT.

The gene calls are TRBV29-1 and TRBJ1-3; 7 bases agree with TRBD1. CDR1 is SQVTM, CDR2 ANQGSEA, per germline. The CDR3 sequence is 14 residues long. J lost 1 base, V lost 6 bases, and 6 bases had no gene match. The CDR3 DNA reads as TGCAGCGTGAGAGGGGGCGCATCTGGAAACACCATATATTTT. Protein: CSVRGGASGNTIYF.

This chain connects TRBV6-2 or TRBV6-3 to TRBJ2-7, with 11 bases aligning to TRBD2. The CDR3 contains 14 residues. V lost 5 bases to trimming and J lost 3 bases; unmatched junction nucleotides: 3. The germline V gene has CDR1 MNHEY and CDR2 SVGEGT. CDR3 coding DNA: TGTGCCAGCAGTACTAGCGGGAGAGTCTACGAGCAGTACTTC. This encodes CASSTSGRVYEQYF.

This clone was recorded once. This chain connects TRBV24-1 to TRBJ1-2; the match to TRBD1 covers 9 bases. Germline trimming cut 3 bases from V and 6 bases from J; bases unmatched to any gene: 7. The CDR3 length is 15 residues. Per the germline V gene, CDR1 is KGHDR and CDR2 is SFDVKD. The CDR3 DNA reads as TGTGCCACCAGTGATCTAAAACAGGGGGCGGATGGCTACACCTTC. Translation: CATSDLKQGADGYTF.